This TCR beta chain was retrieved from a study of OX40 agonist ivuxolimab in advanced cancers. About the study: Dosing consisted of intravenous ivuxolimab at 0.01 to 10 mg/kg every 2 weeks. Patients achieving partial responses numbered three: one hepatocellular carcinoma case and two cutaneous melanoma cases. Study results and caveats: Expanded clones were, on average, more numerous among CD8+ T cells than CD4+. Within 6 weeks, CD4+ and CD8+ blood T cells expanded clonally at 0.1 to 3.0 mg/kg.

Some clones are missing from TCRdb's copy, which holds only in-frame ones; the method was immunoSEQ multiplex PCR. The repertoire holds about 62,000 clones, with approximately 92% as singletons. V lost 6 bases and J 3 bases, leaving 17 bases between the germline ends. Germline CDR1 reads MNHEY; CDR2 reads SMNVEV (reference sequence). The CDR3 length is 15 residues. As concerns this clone: The target antigen is unknown.

V and J are TRBV27 and TRBJ2-5, with D maybe TRBD1 (5 bases). This specimen consisted of CD4+ or CD8+ T cells sorted from blood, obtained in a trial of the OX40 agonist ivuxolimab. The sequence derives from an adult with an advanced solid tumor such as melanoma, head and neck, liver or kidney cancer. The CDR3 DNA reads as TGTGCCAGCAGCAGCGACAGAAATAATAAAGAGACCCAGTACTTC. It yields the protein CASSSDRNNKETQYF.